The 7 T cell receptor beta chains below come from one sample, sequenced in a study of control samples from healthy donors and cancer patients. TCRdb's copy holds only in-frame clones and misses some; the assay was immunoSEQ multiplex PCR. The repertoire holds some 120,000 clones, more than 85% seen once, with about 1.7% in the top ten. The specimen was PBMCs. Source of these receptors: a man aged 45-60 years with head and neck cancer.

This rearrangement joins TRBV7-8 to TRBJ1-5, with unresolved D. Germline CDR1 SGHVS, CDR2 FQNEAQ. Trimming took 4 bases from V and 8 from J, leaving 15 bases between them. This CDR3 has 14 residues. The CDR3 is CASSSGVLREPQHF. The CDR3 region has the DNA TGTGCCAGCAGCTCGGGTGTCCTCAGAGAGCCCCAGCATTTT.

CDR3 amino acids: CAWTGSSNYNEQFF. In nucleotides, the CDR3 is TGTGCCTGGACGGGTTCCAGTAATTACAATGAGCAGTTCTTC. The chain couples TRBV30 to TRBJ2-1; unclear D gene. With 4 bases removed from V and 4 bases from J, the gap between germline ends came to 14 bases. The CDR3 is 14 residues long. Germline V gene data show CDR1 as GTSNPN and CDR2 as SVGIG (reference sequence).

This clone is a singleton in its sample. The rearrangement joins TRBV19 to TRBJ2-4; D call uncertain. Germline V CDR1 and CDR2: LNHDA, SQIVND (reference sequence). This CDR3 contains 15 residues. V gave up 5 bases and J gave up 0 bases, with 11 bases separating them. CDR3 DNA: TGTGCCAGTAGTTCTCTACAGCTAGCCAAAAACATTCAGTACTTC. Amino acid sequence: CASSSLQLAKNIQYF. The full variable domain, in which reference TRBV19 and TRBJ2-4 provide the parts outside the CDR3, is DGGITQSPKYLFRKEGQNVTLSCEQNLNHDAMYWYRQDPGQGLRLIYYSQIVNDFQKGDIAEGYSVSREKKESFPLTVTSAQKNPTAFYLCASSSLQLAKNIQYFGAGTRLSVL.

In DNA form, the CDR3 reads TGTGCCAGCAGACGACAGGGGGCTAATTCACCCCTCCACTTT. Amino acid sequence: CASRRQGANSPLHF. The chain employs TRBV2 and TRBJ1-6; 10 bases match TRBD1. V dropped 6 bases and J dropped 6; count of bases not matched to a gene: 2. The CDR3 is 14 residues long. From germline, CDR1 is SNHLY and CDR2 FYNNEI.

The chain couples TRBV30 to TRBJ2-5; 7 nucleotides align to TRBD1. The CDR3 is 13 amino acids. J was trimmed by 3 bases and V by 5 bases; bases with no gene match: 6. Germline V lookup: CDR1 GTSNPN, CDR2 SVGIG (reference sequence). Here the CDR3 reads CAWEDRAKETQYF. The CDR3 DNA follows: TGTGCCTGGGAAGACAGGGCTAAAGAGACCCAGTACTTC.

The DNA of the CDR3 is TGTGCCAGCAGCCCAAGGGGTAGGGTTGGCTACACCTTC. Its translation: CASSPRGRVGYTF. V usage is TRBV9 and J usage is TRBJ1-2; tentatively, D is TRBD1 (5 bases). Trimming stripped 4 bases from V and 7 bases from J, with 14 bases between. The CDR3 has 13 residues. Germline V gene lookup returns CDR1 SGDLS and CDR2 YYNGEE. Using reference TRBV9 and TRBJ1-2 for the parts outside the CDR3, the full variable domain is DSGVTQTPKHLITATGQRVTLRCSPRSGDLSVYWYQQSLDQGLQFLIQYYNGEERAKGNILERFSAQQFPDLHSELNLSSLELGDSALYFCASSPRGRVGYTFGSGTRLTVV.

This chain connects TRBV28 to TRBJ2-7; unclear D gene. The CDR3 is made up of 13 amino acids. Germline V CDR1 and CDR2: MDHEN, SYDVKM. Trimming removed 5 bases from V and 2 bases from J, with 10 bases in between. The CDR3 here is CASSTGLTYEQYF. The CDR3 region has the DNA TGTGCCAGCAGTACCGGGTTAACCTACGAGCAGTACTTC.